This T cell receptor beta chain was found in a study of beta chain features in type 1 diabetes (dated by TCRdb to 2016 to 2019). Regarding the complete study: Patients and healthy donors did not differ in mean age, gender distribution, total cell number or subset yield. The study compared TCRB repertoires of sorted circulating CD4+ T cell subsets between recently diagnosed type 1 diabetes patients and matched healthy donors. A total of approximately 110,000,000 sorted cells were examined across all samples, and a strong correlation was observed between cell number per subset and RNA yield. Regulatory and stem cell-like memory subsets were obtained from only 8 patients and roughly 8 healthy donors, while naive and central memory subsets were obtained from all 30 or so donors. Overall study results and their limits: In all four CD4+ subsets, TCRB CDR3 length was moderately but significantly shorter in type 1 diabetes patients. Patients with type 1 diabetes made fewer insertions and deleted more nucleotides at VDJ recombination sites, implying thymic rearrangement abnormalities. Because cDNA was sequenced instead of genomic DNA, activated cells with high expression could be over-represented, although the groups did not differ in activation or CD3 levels. The naive, central memory and regulatory TCRB repertoires appeared to resemble one another more closely among patients than among healthy donors. Shorter templates might be favored by PCR, yet because patient and control samples were amplified and corrected together, any such skew would affect both groups equally. Because the HLA sub-analyses included only small numbers of individuals, any influence of HLA type on TCRB rearrangement was left unresolved.

The High Capacity cDNA Reverse Transcription Kit was used to reverse transcribe all of the isolated RNA, meaning that expressed TCRB transcripts were what got sequenced. Naive, central memory and regulatory T cell samples underwent deep immunoSEQ sequencing, averaging about 3.5 million total reads per sample. Sorted cells were lysed in RLT buffer and RNA was extracted with DNase-treated RNeasy Micro or Mini kits, depending on cell number. Each cell subset was processed separately to prevent cross-contamination, with patient and healthy donor samples processed together. Using the immunoSEQ multiplex PCR, TCRB sequences were amplified from cDNA into 87-bp fragments spanning the CDR3 region. Sequencing of the amplicons was performed on the Illumina HiSeq platform. In the source study's methods: Synthetic template baselines were used to correct PCR bias computationally, reads within Hamming distance 2 were collapsed together, and singletons that could not be merged were discarded. By aligning reads against IMGT, V, D and J genes, CDR3 length, and insertions or deletions at six rearrangement sites were assigned. Within each subset, clonotype counts were normalized to the number of sorted cells before true diversity and Gini coefficients were calculated with the tcR R package. The overlap coefficient, calculated on TCRB nucleotide sequences, was used to quantify repertoire sharing. Out-of-frame TCRB sequences from naive cells were analyzed as a proxy for the pre-selection repertoire. TCRdb retrieved this table from immuneACCESS and kept in-frame rearrangements only. Not all clones are present; in checked studies, unresolved V genes account for under half, and no reason is known for the remainder. Clone size and the V and J calls come from that table; the DNA yielded D and trimming. Recorded for this sample are 240,000 or so clones; roughly 20% of them occurred a single time. More than 0.025% of the sample is taken by the ten largest.

Each donor gave one peripheral blood draw, averaging approximately 0.12 L, which was collected into heparinised tubes. A BD FACSAria II and a panel including CD45RO, CCR7, CD25, CD127, CD95 and CD27 were used to sort naive, central memory, regulatory and stem cell-like memory CD4+ T cells. All sorted populations exceeded 95% purity. PBMCs were isolated immediately by Lymphoprep density gradient centrifugation and stained directly without culture. Samples were stained and sorted in pairs, with one healthy donor and one patient per experiment, so that batch effects were minimized. For this clone: What this receptor recognizes is not known. Base quality data are lacking; no much larger clone is found one base away.

Per the germline V gene, LGHNA is the CDR1 and YSLEER is the CDR2. From the cysteine through the phenylalanine, the CDR3 covers 16 amino acids. Only the CDR3 part of the read is kept: 48 bases, read in frame from the first base. The germline V end is reduced by 1 base and the J end by 6 bases; junction bases left unmatched: 3. The rearrangement joined TRBV4-3 to TRBJ2-1; 13 central nucleotides agree with TRBD2. Sequenced sample: naive CD4+ T cells from blood. This specimen's cell subset or site label, interpreted: true naive CD4+ T cells. The sequence came from a woman in her thirties or forties with type 1 diabetes. This receptor carries the CDR3 CASSQVWTSGSNEQFF. The base sequence is TGCGCCAGCAGCCAAGTCTGGACTAGCGGGAGCAATGAGCAGTTCTTC.